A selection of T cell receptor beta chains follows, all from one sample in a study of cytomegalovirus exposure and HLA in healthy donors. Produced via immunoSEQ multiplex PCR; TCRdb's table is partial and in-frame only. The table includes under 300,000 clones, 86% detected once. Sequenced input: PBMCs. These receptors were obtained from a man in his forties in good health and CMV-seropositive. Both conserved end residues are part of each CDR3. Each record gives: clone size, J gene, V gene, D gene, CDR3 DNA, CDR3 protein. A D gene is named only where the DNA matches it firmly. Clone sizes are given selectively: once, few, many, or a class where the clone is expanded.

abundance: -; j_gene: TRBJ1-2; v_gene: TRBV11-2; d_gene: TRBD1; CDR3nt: TGTGCCAGCAGCTCCCCTGACAGGGGTAACTATGGCTACACCTTC; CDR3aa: CASSSPDRGNYGYTF
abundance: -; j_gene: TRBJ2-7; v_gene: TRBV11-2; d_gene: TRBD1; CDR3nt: TGTGCCAGCAGCTCCCGACCCAGACAGGGACGAAACGAGCAGTACTTC; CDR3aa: CASSSRPRQGRNEQYF
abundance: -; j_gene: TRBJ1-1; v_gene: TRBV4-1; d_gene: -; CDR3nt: TGCGCCAGCAGCCTCACTGGGGGGGCTCGGACTGAAGCTTTCTTT; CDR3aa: CASSLTGGARTEAFF
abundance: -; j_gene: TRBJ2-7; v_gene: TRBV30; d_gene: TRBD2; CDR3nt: TGTGCCTGGGCTAGCGGGGATCTCAATACGCAGTACTTC; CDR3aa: CAWASGDLNTQYF
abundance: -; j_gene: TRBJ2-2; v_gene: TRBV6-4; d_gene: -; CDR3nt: TGTGCCAGCAGTGACTGGACTGGCTCCGGGGAGCTGTTTTTT; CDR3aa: CASSDWTGSGELFF
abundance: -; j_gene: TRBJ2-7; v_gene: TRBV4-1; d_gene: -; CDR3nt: TGCGCCAGCAGCCAAGGTGGGGCGGTGACCTACGAGCAGTACTTC; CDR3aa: CASSQGGAVTYEQYF
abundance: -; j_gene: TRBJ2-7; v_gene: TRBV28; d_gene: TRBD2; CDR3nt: TGTGCCAGCAGTTCCCTCGGGGGGAGTAGGAACGAGCAGTACTTC; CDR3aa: CASSSLGGSRNEQYF
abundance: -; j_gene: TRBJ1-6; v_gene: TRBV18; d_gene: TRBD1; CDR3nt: TGTGCCAGCTCACCCACAGGGGTTGGCTCACCCCTCCACTTT; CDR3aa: CASSPTGVGSPLHF
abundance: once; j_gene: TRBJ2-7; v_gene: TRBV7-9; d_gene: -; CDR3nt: TGTGCCAGCAACAGCGGTACCCTGACGCCCTACGAGCAGTACTTC; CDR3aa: CASNSGTLTPYEQYF
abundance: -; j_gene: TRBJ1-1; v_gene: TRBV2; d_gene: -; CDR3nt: TGTGCCAGCAGTGAACGGGGGGTTGGGACTGAAGCTTTCTTT; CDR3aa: CASSERGVGTEAFF
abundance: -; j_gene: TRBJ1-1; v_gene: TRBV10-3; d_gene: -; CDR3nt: TGTGCCATCAGTGATCTGTCAGGGAACACTGAAGCTTTCTTT; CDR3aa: CAISDLSGNTEAFF
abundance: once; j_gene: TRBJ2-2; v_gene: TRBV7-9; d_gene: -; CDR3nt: TGTTCCAGCAGCCCCAAGACAGGGGAGCTGTTTTTT; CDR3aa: CSSSPKTGELFF
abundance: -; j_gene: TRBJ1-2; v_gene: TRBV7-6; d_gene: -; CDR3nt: TGTGCCAGCACCCCCCTCGGGGGAGGCTACACCTTC; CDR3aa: CASTPLGGGYTF
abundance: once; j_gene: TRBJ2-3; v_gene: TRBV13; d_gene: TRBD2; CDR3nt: TGTGCCAGCAGCGCGATGTTAGCCGTAGCGGGAGGGAAAGGCACAGATACGCAGTATTTT; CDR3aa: CASSAMLAVAGGKGTDTQYF
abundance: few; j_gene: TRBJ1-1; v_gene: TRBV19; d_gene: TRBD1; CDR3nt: TGTGCCAGTAGTAGCCGACAGGGGGCGCGTACTGAAGCTTTCTTT; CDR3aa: CASSSRQGARTEAFF
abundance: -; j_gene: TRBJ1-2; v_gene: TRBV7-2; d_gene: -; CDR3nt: TGTGCCAGCAGCTTAGAGGCCCAAACAGGGTCCTATGGCTACACCTTC; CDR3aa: CASSLEAQTGSYGYTF
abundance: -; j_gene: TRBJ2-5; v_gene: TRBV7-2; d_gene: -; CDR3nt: TGTGCCAGCAGCTTGGGGTGGACAGCGAACCAGCAGTACTTC; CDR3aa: CASSLGWTANQQYF
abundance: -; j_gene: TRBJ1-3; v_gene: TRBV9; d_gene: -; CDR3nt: TGTGCCAGCAGCGTAGAATCGGGGATTGGAAACACCATATATTTT; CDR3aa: CASSVESGIGNTIYF
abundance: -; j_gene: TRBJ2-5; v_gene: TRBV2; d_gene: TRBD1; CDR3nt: TGTGCCAGCAGTGGAGACAGGGGGACGGAGACCCAGTACTTC; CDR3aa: CASSGDRGTETQYF
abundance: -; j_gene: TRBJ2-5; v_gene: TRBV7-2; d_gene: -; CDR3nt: TGTGCCAGCAGCCCCCCCTCGTACCAAGAGACCCAGTACTTC; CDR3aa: CASSPPSYQETQYF
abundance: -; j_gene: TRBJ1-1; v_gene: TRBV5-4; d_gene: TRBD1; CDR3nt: TGTGCCAGCAGCCCACACAGGGGGGGGACTGAAGCTTTCTTT; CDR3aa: CASSPHRGGTEAFF
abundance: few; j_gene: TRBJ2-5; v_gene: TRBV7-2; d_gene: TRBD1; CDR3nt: TGTGCCAGCAGCCGGGACAGGGGGGGAGAGACCCAGTACTTC; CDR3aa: CASSRDRGGETQYF
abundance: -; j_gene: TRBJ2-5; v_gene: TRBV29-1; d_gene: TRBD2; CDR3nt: TGCAGCGTGTGGGCTAGCGGGAGAGGAGAGGAGACCCAGTACTTC; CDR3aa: CSVWASGRGEETQYF
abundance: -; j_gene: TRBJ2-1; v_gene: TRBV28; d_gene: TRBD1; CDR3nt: TGTGCCAGCAGTTTACTAGGACAGGGGGGTGAGCAGTTCTTC; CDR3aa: CASSLLGQGGEQFF
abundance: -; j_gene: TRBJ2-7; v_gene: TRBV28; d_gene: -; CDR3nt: TGTGCCAGCAGCCGGGGGAGGGAGCAGTACTTC; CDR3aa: CASSRGREQYF
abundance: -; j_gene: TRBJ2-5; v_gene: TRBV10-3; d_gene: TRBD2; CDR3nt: TGTGCCATCAGAATGGGAACGGGAGGAGAGACCCAGTACTTC; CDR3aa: CAIRMGTGGETQYF
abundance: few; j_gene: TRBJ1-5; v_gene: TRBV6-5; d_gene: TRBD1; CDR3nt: TGTGCCAGCAGTGACAGGGGAAGCAATCAGCCCCAGCATTTT; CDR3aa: CASSDRGSNQPQHF
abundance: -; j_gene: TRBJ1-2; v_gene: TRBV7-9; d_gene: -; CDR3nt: TGTTCCACCGCCAGGGCGGACTATGGCTACACCTTC; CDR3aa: CSTARADYGYTF
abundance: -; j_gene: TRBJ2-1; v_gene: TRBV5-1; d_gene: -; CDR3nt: TGCGCCAGCAGCGCCGGAAGGACTAATTACAATGAGCAGTTCTTC; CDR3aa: CASSAGRTNYNEQFF
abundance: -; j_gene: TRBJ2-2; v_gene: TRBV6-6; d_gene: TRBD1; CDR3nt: TGTGCCAGCAGCCGCGACCGGACAGGGAACACCGGGGAGCTGTTTTTT; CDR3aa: CASSRDRTGNTGELFF
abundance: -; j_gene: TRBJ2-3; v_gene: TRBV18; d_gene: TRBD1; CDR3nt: TGTGCCAGCTCCCCACCGGGACAGGCGACGCCAGATACGCAGTATTTT; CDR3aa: CASSPPGQATPDTQYF
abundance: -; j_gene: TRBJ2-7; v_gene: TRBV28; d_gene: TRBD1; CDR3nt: TGTGCCAGCAGTCTCGGACAGGGGATAGGGGCCTACGAGCAGTACTTC; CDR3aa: CASSLGQGIGAYEQYF
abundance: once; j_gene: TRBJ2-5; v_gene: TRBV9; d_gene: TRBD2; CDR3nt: TGTGCCAGCAGCGTCATCCCAGCGGGGGGTCAAGAGACCCAGTACTTC; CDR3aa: CASSVIPAGGQETQYF
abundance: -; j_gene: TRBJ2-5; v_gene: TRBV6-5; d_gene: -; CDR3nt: TGTGCCAGCAGTTCCCGAGGGCCAGAGACCCAGTACTTC; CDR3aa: CASSSRGPETQYF
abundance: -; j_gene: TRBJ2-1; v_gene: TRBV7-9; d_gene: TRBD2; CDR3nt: TGTGCCAGCAGCCCCGGGACTAGCGGGACGACCTACAATGAGCAGTTCTTC; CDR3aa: CASSPGTSGTTYNEQFF
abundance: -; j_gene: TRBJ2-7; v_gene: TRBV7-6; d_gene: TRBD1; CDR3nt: TGTGCCAGCAGCCTCGCCGTGCAGGGGGCCTACGAGCAGTACTTC; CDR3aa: CASSLAVQGAYEQYF
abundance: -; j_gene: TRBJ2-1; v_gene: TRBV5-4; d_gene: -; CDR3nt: TGTGCCAGCAGCTTGGTGGGGGGAAAGGGGTACAATGAGCAGTTCTTC; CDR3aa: CASSLVGGKGYNEQFF
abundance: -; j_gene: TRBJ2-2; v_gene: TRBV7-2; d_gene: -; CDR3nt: TGTGCCAGCAGCTTAGACCAGGGCTCCGGGGAGCTGTTTTTT; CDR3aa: CASSLDQGSGELFF
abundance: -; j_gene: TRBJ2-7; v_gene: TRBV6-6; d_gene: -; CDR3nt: TGTGCCAGCAGCCTGAATCCTACTAGCAGCTACGAGCAGTACTTC; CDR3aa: CASSLNPTSSYEQYF
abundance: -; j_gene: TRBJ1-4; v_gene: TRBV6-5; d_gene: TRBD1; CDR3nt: TGTGCCAGCAGTCACCCCGGGACAGCCGATGAAAAACTGTTTTTT; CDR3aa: CASSHPGTADEKLFF
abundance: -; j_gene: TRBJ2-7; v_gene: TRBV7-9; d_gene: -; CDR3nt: TGTGCCAGCAGCCACCGGGTGTCAGGGGAGCCCGCCTACGAGCAGTACTTC; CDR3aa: CASSHRVSGEPAYEQYF
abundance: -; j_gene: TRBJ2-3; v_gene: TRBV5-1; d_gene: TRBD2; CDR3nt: TGCGCCAGCAGCTTGGGTTGGGCGGGAGTTGGCACAGATACGCAGTATTTT; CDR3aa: CASSLGWAGVGTDTQYF
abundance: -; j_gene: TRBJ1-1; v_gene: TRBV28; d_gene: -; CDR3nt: TGTGCCAGCACCAAGGGGGGAGGGGGGATGAACACTGAAGCTTTCTTT; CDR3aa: CASTKGGGGMNTEAFF
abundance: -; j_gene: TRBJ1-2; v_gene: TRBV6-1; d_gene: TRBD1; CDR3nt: TGTGCCAGCAGCGACTTGGACAGGGTGAGCGGCTACACCTTC; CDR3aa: CASSDLDRVSGYTF
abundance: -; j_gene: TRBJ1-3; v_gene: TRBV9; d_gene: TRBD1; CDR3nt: TGTGCCAGCAGCGTAAACCAGGGGGAGGTCTCTGGAAACACCATATATTTT; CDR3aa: CASSVNQGEVSGNTIYF
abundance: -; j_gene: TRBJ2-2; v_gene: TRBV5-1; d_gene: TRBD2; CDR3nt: TGCGCCAGCAGCTGGGGGTCGGGAGGGCCGAACACCGGGGAGCTGTTTTTT; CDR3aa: CASSWGSGGPNTGELFF
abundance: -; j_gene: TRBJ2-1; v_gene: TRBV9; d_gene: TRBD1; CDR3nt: TGTGCCAGCAGCCCCTTAGCCTCGGACAGGGGAAGGTACAATGAGCAGTTCTTC; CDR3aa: CASSPLASDRGRYNEQFF
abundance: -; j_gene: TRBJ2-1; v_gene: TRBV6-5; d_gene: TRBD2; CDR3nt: TGTGCCAGCATGCTAGCGGGGGGGATCAATGAGCAGTTCTTC; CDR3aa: CASMLAGGINEQFF